Listed below are T cell receptor beta chains from one sample, sequenced in a study of vaccination and CD4 T cells after COVID-19. Each CDR3 protein gets one entry after TCRdb re-called the PCR reads with MiXCR. The sample lists approximately 12,000 distinct CDR3 sequences, about two fifths seen once, with about 22% in the top ten. These TCRs' antigens remain unknown. This specimen was CD4+ T cells from blood, cultured in vitro, taken before SARS-CoV-2 vaccination. The origin of the receptors is a human donor who had recovered from COVID-19. The CDR3 runs from the conserved cysteine through the conserved F or W. A D gene is named only where the DNA matches it firmly. Size values are once, few and many counts, or a class for expanded clones, and some rows have none.

. TRBJ1-2 once TRBV29-1 13 CSAASVAAYGYTF TGCAGCGCTGCTTCCGTGGCAGCCTATGGCTACACCTTC
. TRBJ1-2 . TRBV18 14 CASSTEAKSYGYTF TGTGCCAGCTCAACCGAGGCGAAGAGCTATGGCTACACCTTC
TRBD1 TRBJ1-6 . TRBV2 16 CASSARGRSYNSPLHF TGTGCCAGCAGTGCCAGGGGGCGCTCCTATAATTCACCCCTCCACTTT
. TRBJ2-3 . TRBV15 16 CTTSSVQGARGDTQYF TGTACCACCAGCAGTGTTCAAGGGGCCCGGGGAGATACGCAGTATTTT
. TRBJ2-7 . TRBV20-1 13 CSASRDPGYEQYF TGCAGTGCTAGCCGGGATCCCGGATACGAGCAGTACTTC
. TRBJ2-3 . TRBV2 12 CASTRSTDTQYF TGTGCCAGTACTCGGTCCACAGATACGCAGTATTTT
TRBD2 TRBJ2-7 . TRBV7-2 15 CASSLEGTSGIEQYF TGTGCCAGCAGCTTGGAAGGGACTAGCGGGATCGAGCAGTACTTC
. TRBJ2-1 . TRBV6-5 13 CASSYSRWGEQFF TGTGCCAGCAGTTACTCTCGATGGGGTGAGCAGTTCTTC
TRBD2 TRBJ2-7 . TRBV11-3 16 CASSSGLAATTYKQYF TGTGCCAGCAGCTCCGGACTAGCGGCCACCACCTACAAGCAGTACTTC
. TRBJ1-2 . TRBV6-1 13 CASSPDSIYGYTF TGTGCCAGCAGCCCAGACAGCATCTATGGCTACACCTTC
. TRBJ1-1 . TRBV4-3 14 CASSQEDEGPGAFF TGCGCCAGCAGCCAAGAGGACGAGGGCCCTGGGGCTTTCTTT
TRBD2 TRBJ2-1 . TRBV6-1 17 CATKGLAGRNIYNEQFF TGTGCCACGAAGGGACTAGCGGGGCGTAATATCTACAATGAGCAGTTCTTC
. TRBJ2-3 . TRBV4-3 13 CASSQERRDTQYF TGCGCCAGCAGCCAAGAGAGGCGAGATACGCAGTATTTT
. TRBJ2-7 few TRBV7-6 13 CASSQQTTGEQYF TGTGCCAGCAGCCAGCAAACGACGGGGGAGCAGTACTTC
TRBD1 TRBJ1-4 . TRBV27 15 CASSPSPGGREKLFF TGTGCCAGCAGTCCGTCACCAGGGGGCCGGGAAAAACTGTTTTTT
. TRBJ1-1 . TRBV24-1 13 CATSGGANTEAFF TGTGCCACCTCCGGGGGGGCGAACACTGAAGCTTTCTTT
TRBD1 TRBJ2-7 . TRBV28 15 CASSTGTGTLGEQYF TGTGCCAGCAGCACCGGGACAGGGACGCTGGGCGAGCAGTACTTC
TRBD2 TRBJ2-1 . TRBV24-1 19 CATSAPPGLAGGPEEEQFF TGTGCCACCAGTGCCCCTCCGGGACTAGCGGGGGGGCCAGAAGAGGAGCAGTTCTTC